This T cell receptor (beta chain) was sequenced during a study of T cells after yellow fever vaccination (dated by TCRdb to 2018 to 2020). Regarding the research as a whole: The SMART-Seq v4 Ultra Low Input RNA kit was used to prepare libraries from fractions with low cell numbers. To follow T-cell clones before and after both primary and booster YFV17D yellow fever vaccination, bulk TCR alpha and beta repertoires underwent longitudinal sequencing. Two healthy male donors, one aged 18 to 29 and one aged 30 to 40 years, were included in the cohort. Blood was collected at multiple timepoints before and after primary and secondary immunization, and bulk PBMC replicates and cell subsets were isolated.

Beyond this particular receptor, the publication reports: A small share of clonotypes was detected in both CD4 and CD8 compartments, with the overlap likely arising from convergent recombination. Computational filtering was needed because FACS-sorted repertoires could contain abundant contaminating clonotypes from the bulk population. Because the study included only two donors, the extent to which the findings can be generalized is limited. Most clones expanded after primary vaccination were re-detected after the booster (almost 98% of CD4 and about nine tenths of CD8), suggesting broad memory maintenance. The secondary T-cell response was found to be weaker but faster than the primary response, with a peak reached on day 5 rather than on day 15.

This clonotype was counted at least ten times. Its cognate antigen has yet to be identified. No base-level quality is on record; no much larger clone is a single base apart. The sample's treatment or condition label, decoded: live attenuated yellow fever vaccine strain. At each blood-draw timepoint, two biological replicates of bulk PBMCs were collected. PBMCs were isolated from peripheral blood using a standard Ficoll-Paque protocol. TriZol was used to extract RNA from bulk PBMCs, from CD4 and CD8 fractions, and from dextramer-positive and dextramer-negative fractions. TCR cDNA was synthesized by 5'RACE template switching, through which a universal primer site and unique molecular identifiers were introduced. Priming for cDNA synthesis came from both the TCR alpha and TCR beta constant segments. Library amplification involved two PCR steps, and the second step added sample barcodes and sequencing adapters. Sequencing of the libraries was done on either Illumina HiSeq 2500 (2x100 bp) or NovaSeq (2x150 bp). In the original analysis: MIGEC was used to demultiplex reads and collapse the reads into UMI consensus sequences, and MiXCR was used for V(D)J alignment. Clonotypes responding to the vaccine were identified with edgeR on replicate PBMC samples, with the criteria of FDR below 0.01 and a log2 fold change above 5 up to day 15. CD4 or CD8 identity was assigned to each bulk clonotype according to whether the clonotype was present at higher abundance in the sequenced CD4 repertoire or the sequenced CD8 repertoire. The public reads were reprocessed in TCRdb via fastp at Q25 and MiXCR, keeping in-frame beta chains. Duplicate CDR3 protein sequences are folded into a single record with the most common DNA and genes. The V and J calls come from TCRdb's annotation, not from the publication. The sample contains hundreds of thousands of distinct CDR3 sequences, 7% to 10% of them found a single time. Approximately 16% of the sample is in the top ten clones.

This specimen consisted of PBMCs, obtained roughly 46 days after the first yellow fever vaccination. This TCR was recovered from a man aged 18 to 29 who received the YFV17D yellow fever vaccine.

The base sequence is TGTGCCAGCAGTTTAGACAGGGTGGAGATTAATCCCGGGGAGCTGTTTTTT. This encodes CASSLDRVEINPGELFF. The chain employs TRBV2 and TRBJ2-2; a stretch of 7 junction bases matches TRBD1. V is pruned by 5 bases and J by 6 bases, leaving 15 bases of the junction without a gene match. The CDR3 spans 17 residues, from the cysteine through the phenylalanine. Kept here is only the CDR3 DNA, which spans 51 bases and is read in frame from base 1. The germline V gene supplies CDR1 SNHLY and CDR2 FYNNEI. Outside the CDR3, residues come from the reference TRBV2 and TRBJ2-2 proteins, so the full variable domain is: EPEVTQTPSHQVTQMGQEVILRCVPISNHLYFYWYRQILGQKVEFLVSFYNNEISEKSEIFDDQFSVERPDGSNFTLKIRSTKLEDSAMYFCASSLDRVEINPGELFFGEGSRLTVL.